Here is one T cell receptor beta chain with its context. Its target is unknown. A much bigger clone sits one base away, suggesting this may be a read error. The sample, about 9.2 milliliters of peripheral blood, was drawn from each donor. The sample comes from a study of blood T cells in healthy people across ages. Germline V CDR1 and CDR2: MNHNY, SVGAGI (reference sequence). The CDR3 contains 14 residues. A second PCR, run for roughly 7 to 12 cycles, used a sample-barcoded 5' primer plus a J-beta primer mix. TCRdb reanalysed the 5' RACE reads using MiXCR and keeps one entry per CDR3 protein. This table holds roughly 900,000 distinct CDR3 sequences, 29% found once. Broader study findings: Donors of long life had a larger count of naive CD4+ cells and greater diversity than aged donors. Correlation between TCR beta diversity and naive T cell percentage was strong.

The receptor was derived from a woman aged 80 or over in good health. Sequencing input: blood. The chain combines TRBV6-6 with TRBJ1-5; D ambiguous. CDR3 DNA: TGTACCAGCAAGACTAGCGAAAGCAATCAGCCCCAGCATTTT. It encodes CTSKTSESNQPQHF.